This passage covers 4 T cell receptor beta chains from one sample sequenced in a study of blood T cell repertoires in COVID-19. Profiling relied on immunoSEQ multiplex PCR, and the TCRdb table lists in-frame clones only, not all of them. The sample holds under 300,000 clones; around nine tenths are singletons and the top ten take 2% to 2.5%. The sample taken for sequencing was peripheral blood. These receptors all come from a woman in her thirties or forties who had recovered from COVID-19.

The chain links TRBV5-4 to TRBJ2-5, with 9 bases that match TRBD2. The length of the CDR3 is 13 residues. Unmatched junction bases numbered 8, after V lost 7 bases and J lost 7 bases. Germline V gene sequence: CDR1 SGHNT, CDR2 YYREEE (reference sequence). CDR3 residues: CASGVAGGPTQYF. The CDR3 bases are TGTGCCAGCGGGGTTGCGGGAGGGCCGACCCAGTACTTC.

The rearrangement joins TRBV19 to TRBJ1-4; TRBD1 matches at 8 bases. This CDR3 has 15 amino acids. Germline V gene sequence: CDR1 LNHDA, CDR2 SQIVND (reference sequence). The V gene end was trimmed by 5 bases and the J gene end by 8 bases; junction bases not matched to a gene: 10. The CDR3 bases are TGTGCCAGTAGTTTAACCGGGACAGGTGGCGAAAAACTGTTTTTT. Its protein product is CASSLTGTGGEKLFF. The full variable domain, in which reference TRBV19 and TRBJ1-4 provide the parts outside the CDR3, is DGGITQSPKYLFRKEGQNVTLSCEQNLNHDAMYWYRQDPGQGLRLIYYSQIVNDFQKGDIAEGYSVSREKKESFPLTVTSAQKNPTAFYLCASSLTGTGGEKLFFGSGTQLSVL.

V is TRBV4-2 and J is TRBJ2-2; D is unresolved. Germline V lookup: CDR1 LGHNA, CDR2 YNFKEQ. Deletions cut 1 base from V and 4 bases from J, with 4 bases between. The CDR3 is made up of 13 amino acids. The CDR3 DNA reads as TGTGCCAGCAGCCAAGTACTCACCGGGGAGCTGTTTTTT. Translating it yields CASSQVLTGELFF.

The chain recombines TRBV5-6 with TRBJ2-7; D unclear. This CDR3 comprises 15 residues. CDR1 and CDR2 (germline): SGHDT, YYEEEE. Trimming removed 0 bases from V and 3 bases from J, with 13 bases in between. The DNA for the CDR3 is TGTGCCAGCAGCTTGGCCGTCTCACGGGTCTACGAGCAGTACTTC. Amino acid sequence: CASSLAVSRVYEQYF.